This T cell receptor beta chain was identified during a study of blood T cells in healthy people across ages. Study-wide points: In older individuals, TCR beta diversity per million T cells was lower, falling roughly linearly with age. CMV status of donors was not determined, possibly confounding expanded clonotype changes.

With regard to this clonotype: What it binds is not known.

Then a second PCR, running roughly 7 to 11 cycles, was carried out with a sample-barcoded 5' primer and a J-beta primer mix. TCRdb re-derived calls from the 5' RACE reads in MiXCR, one entry per CDR3 protein. The sample has hundreds of thousands of distinct CDR3 sequences, about 51% seen once. The CDR3 sequence is 12 residues long. Germline CDR1 LGHDT, CDR2 YNNKEL (reference sequence). V was clipped by 4 bases and J by 11 bases, with 14 bases between them. V and J are TRBV3-1 and TRBJ2-5; D remains ambiguous. This receptor was taken from a woman of 80 years or more in good health. The specimen sequenced was blood. The CDR3 DNA reads as TGTGCCAGCAGCCCAGAAAACAATGAGCAGTACTTC. Translation gives CASSPENNEQYF.